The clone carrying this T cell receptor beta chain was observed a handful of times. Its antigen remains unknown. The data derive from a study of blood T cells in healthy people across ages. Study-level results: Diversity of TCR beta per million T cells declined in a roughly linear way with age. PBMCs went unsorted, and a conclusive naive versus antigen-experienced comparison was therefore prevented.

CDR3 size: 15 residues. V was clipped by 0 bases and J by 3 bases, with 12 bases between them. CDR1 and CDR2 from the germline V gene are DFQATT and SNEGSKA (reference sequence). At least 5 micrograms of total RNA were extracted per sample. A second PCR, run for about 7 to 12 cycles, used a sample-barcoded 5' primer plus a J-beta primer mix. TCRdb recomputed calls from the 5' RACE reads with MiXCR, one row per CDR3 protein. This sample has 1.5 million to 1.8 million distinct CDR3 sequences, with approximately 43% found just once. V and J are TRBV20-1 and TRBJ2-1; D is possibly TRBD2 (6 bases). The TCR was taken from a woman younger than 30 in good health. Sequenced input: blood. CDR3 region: CSARDSGLRYNEQFF. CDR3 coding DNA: TGCAGTGCTAGAGATAGCGGATTACGCTACAATGAGCAGTTCTTC.